This entry is about one TCR beta chain. Its target is unknown. The entry originates in a study of T cells after yellow fever vaccination. TCRdb re-called the 5' RACE reads with MiXCR, one entry per CDR3 protein. The sample lists approximately 170,000 distinct CDR3 sequences; approximately 9.9% were seen once. Study outcomes and limitations: The booster response re-showed most primary clones: around 97% CD4, approximately 90% CD8.

Germline V gives CDR1 DFQATT, CDR2 SNEGSKA (reference sequence). V lost 5 bases, J lost 2 bases, and 6 bases stayed unmatched. This CDR3 comprises 14 residues. V is TRBV20-1 and J is TRBJ1-2, with 9 bases identical to TRBD1. Sequenced material: CD8+ T cells sorted from PBMCs, taken 15 days after the yellow fever booster vaccination. The sequence was collected from a man younger than 35 who received the YFV17D yellow fever vaccine. As DNA, the CDR3 is TGCAGTGCTCCTCCTGGGACAGGGAACTATGGCTACACCTTC. Protein product: CSAPPGTGNYGYTF.